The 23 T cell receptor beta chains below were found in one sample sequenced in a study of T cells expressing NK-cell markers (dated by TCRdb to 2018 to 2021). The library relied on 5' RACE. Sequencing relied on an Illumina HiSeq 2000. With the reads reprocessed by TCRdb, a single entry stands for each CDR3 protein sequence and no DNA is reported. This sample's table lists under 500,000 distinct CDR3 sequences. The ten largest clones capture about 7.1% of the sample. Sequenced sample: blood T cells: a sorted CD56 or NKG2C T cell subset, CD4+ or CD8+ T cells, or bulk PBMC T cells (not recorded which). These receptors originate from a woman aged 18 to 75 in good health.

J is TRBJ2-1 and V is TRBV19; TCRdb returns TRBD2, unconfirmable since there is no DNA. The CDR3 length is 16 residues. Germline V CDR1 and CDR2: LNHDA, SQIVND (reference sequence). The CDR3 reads CATSGLAGGPGNEQFF.

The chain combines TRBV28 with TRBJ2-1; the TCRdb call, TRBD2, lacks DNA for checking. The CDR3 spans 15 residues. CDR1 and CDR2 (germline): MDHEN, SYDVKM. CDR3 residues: CASSPRDYRFNEQFF.

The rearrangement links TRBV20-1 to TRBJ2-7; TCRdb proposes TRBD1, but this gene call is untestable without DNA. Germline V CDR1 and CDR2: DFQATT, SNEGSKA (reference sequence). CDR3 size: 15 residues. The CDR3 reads CSARIGGGGSYEQYF.

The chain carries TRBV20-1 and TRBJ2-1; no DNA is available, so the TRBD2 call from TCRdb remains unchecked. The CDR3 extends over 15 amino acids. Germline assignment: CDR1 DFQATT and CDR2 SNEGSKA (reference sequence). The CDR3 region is CSARVSSGRLDEQFF.

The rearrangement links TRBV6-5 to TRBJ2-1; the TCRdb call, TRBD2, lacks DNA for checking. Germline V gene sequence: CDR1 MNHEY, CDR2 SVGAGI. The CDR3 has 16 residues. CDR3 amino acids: CASSYQGDSRYNEQFF.

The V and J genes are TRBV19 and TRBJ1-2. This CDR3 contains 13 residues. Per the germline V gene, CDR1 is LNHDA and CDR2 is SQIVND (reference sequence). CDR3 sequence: CASSNGYNYGYTF.

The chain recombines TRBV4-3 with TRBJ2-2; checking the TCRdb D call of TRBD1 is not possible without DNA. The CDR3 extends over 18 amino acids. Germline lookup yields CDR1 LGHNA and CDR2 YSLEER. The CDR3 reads CASSPAGGGPLVTGELFF.

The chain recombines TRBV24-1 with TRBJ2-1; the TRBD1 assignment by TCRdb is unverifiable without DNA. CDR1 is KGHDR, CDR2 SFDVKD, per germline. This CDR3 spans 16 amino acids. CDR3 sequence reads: CATSDAGAGGNNEQFF.

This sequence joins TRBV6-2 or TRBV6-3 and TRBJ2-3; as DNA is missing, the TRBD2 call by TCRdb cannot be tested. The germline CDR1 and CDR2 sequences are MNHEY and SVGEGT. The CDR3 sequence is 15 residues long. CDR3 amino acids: CASRKLAGEADTQYF.

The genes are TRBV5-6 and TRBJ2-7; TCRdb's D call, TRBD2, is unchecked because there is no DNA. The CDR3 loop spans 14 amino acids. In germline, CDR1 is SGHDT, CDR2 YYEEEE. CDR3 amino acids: CASSLQGAGYEQYF.

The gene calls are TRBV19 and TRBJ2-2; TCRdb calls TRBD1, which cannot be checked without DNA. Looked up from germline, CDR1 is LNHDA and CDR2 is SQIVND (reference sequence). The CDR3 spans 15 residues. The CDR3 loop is CASSTNSRGTGELFF.

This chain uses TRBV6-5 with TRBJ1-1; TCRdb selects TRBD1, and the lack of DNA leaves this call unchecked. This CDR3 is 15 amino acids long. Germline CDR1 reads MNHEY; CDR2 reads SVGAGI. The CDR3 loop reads CASSYSSRADTEAFF.

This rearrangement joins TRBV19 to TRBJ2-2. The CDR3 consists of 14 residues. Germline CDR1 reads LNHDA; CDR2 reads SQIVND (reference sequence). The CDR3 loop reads CASSIEEYTGELFF.

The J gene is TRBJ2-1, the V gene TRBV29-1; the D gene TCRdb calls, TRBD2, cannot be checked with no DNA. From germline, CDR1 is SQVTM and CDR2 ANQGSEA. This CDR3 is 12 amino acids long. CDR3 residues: CSVELARNEQFF.

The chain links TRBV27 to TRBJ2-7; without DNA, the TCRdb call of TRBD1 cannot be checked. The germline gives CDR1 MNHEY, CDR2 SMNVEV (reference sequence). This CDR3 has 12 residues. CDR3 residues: CASSLTGKAQYF.

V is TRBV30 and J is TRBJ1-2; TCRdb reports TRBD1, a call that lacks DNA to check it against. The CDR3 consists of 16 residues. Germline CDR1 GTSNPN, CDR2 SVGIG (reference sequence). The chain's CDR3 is CAWSQLGGQGGYGYTF.

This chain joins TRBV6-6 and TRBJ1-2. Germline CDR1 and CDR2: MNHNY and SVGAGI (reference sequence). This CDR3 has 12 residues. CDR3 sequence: CASSYVRRGYTF.

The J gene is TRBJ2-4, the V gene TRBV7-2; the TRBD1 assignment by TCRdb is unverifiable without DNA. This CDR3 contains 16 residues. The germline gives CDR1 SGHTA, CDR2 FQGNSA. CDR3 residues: CASSLGGQQAKNIQYF.

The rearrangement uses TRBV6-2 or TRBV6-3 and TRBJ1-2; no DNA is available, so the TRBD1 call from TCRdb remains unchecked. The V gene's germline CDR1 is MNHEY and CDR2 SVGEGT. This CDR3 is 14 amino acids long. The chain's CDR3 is CASTLEGGNYGYTF.

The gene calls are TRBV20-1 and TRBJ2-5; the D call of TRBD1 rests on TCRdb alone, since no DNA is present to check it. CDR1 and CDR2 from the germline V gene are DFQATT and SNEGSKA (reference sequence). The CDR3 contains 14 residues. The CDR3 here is CSAREPTGGETQYF.

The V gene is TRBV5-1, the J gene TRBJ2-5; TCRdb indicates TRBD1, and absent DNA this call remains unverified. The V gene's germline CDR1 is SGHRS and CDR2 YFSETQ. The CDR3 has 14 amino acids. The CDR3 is CASSLEAGDETQYF.

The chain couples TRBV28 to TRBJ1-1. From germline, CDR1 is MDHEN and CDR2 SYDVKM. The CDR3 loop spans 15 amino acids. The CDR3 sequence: CASSFSGLGNTEAFF.

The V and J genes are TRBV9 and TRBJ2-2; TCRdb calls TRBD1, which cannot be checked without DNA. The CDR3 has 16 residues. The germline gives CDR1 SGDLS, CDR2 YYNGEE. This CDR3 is CASSVRPPQVPGELFF.